The clone carrying this T cell receptor beta chain appeared once. Germline V CDR1 and CDR2: MNHEY, SVGEGT. This CDR3 comprises 15 residues. V lost 4 bases to trimming and J lost 4 bases, with 15 bases between them. The method was immunoSEQ multiplex PCR; TCRdb's version includes in-frame clones alone and lacks a portion of them. The repertoire includes fewer than 250,000 clones, about 86% of them detected once, and 2.2% sits in the top ten. The data originate from a study of blood T cell repertoires in COVID-19. The genes are TRBV6-2 or TRBV6-3 and TRBJ2-3, with a tentative D call TRBD2 (5 bases). This sequence was found in a woman between 45 and 60 years old with acute or convalescent COVID-19. The specimen sequenced was peripheral blood. CDR3 sequence: CASSSGIGPADTQYF. The CDR3 DNA sequence: TGTGCCAGCAGTTCGGGAATTGGGCCTGCAGATACGCAGTATTTT.